This T cell receptor beta chain was obtained from a study of blood T cell repertoires in COVID-19. The V gene lost 5 bases and the J gene lost 4 bases, with 14 bases spanning the gap. The CDR3 runs 15 residues. The germline CDR1 and CDR2 sequences are SGHNT and YENEEA. Libraries were prepared by immunoSEQ multiplex PCR; TCRdb keeps only in-frame clonotypes and omits some of them. Of roughly 180,000 clones in the sample, roughly four fifths were seen once. This chain connects TRBV11-3 to TRBJ2-2, with D tentatively TRBD1 (7 bases). The sample comprised peripheral blood. The sequence derives from a man in his forties or fifties who had recovered from COVID-19. The CDR3 bases are TGTGCCAGCAGCGCGGGACAGTTCTTCACCGGGGAGCTGTTTTTT. As protein: CASSAGQFFTGELFF.